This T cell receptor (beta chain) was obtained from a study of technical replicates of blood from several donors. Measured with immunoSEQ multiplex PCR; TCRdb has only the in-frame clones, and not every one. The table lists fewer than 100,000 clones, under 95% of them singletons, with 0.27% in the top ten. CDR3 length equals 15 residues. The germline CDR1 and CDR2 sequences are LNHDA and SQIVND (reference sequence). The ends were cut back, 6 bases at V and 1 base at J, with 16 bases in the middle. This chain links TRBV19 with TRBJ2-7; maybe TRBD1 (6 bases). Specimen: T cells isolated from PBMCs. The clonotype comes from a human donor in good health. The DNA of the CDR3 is TGTGCCAGTAGCTCCGGGACACTCACTTCCTACGAGCAGTACTTC. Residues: CASSSGTLTSYEQYF.